Included here is one T cell receptor beta chain sequence, with context. Its antigen remains unidentified. This record comes from a study of post-analysis software for immune sequencing data. General observations from the study: Comparison with controls showed significantly lower normalized Chao1 diversity in multiple sclerosis patients.

The TCR beta cDNA libraries carried unique molecular identifiers. Some 450,000 cDNA molecules were recovered from an input of roughly 0.95 to 10 million T cells. In TCRdb, the PCR reads were re-called with MiXCR into one record per CDR3 protein. Of roughly 700,000 distinct CDR3 sequences listed, just under 30% are singletons. This receptor was taken from a girl aged 10 to 17 with multiple sclerosis. The sample taken for sequencing was blood.

CDR3 sequence reads: CASSTWDRGQYETQYF. CDR3 DNA: TGTGCCAGCAGCACGTGGGACAGGGGGCAGTACGAGACCCAGTACTTC. The V and J genes are TRBV7-2 and TRBJ2-5; TRBD1 matches at 12 bases. This CDR3 is 16 amino acids long. The V gene's germline CDR1 is SGHTA and CDR2 FQGNSA. V shed 5 bases and J 5 bases; nucleotides not matched to a gene: 9.